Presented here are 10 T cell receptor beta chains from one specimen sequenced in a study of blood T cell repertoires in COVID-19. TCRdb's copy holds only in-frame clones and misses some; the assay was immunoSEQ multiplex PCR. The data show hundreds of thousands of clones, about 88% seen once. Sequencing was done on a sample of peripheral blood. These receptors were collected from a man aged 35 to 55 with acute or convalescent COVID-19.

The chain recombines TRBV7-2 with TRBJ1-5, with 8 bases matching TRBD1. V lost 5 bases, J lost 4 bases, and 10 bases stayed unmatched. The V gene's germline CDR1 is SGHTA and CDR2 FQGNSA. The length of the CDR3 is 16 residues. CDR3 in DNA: TGTGCCAGCAGCCCCGGACAGGGCGTCAATAATCAGCCCCAGCATTTT. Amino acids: CASSPGQGVNNQPQHF. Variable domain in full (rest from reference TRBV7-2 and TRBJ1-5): GAGVSQSPSNKVTEKGKDVELRCDPISGHTALYWYRQSLGQGLEFLIYFQGNSAPDKSGLPSDRFSAERTGGSVSTLTIQRTQQEDSAVYLCASSPGQGVNNQPQHFGDGTRLSIL.

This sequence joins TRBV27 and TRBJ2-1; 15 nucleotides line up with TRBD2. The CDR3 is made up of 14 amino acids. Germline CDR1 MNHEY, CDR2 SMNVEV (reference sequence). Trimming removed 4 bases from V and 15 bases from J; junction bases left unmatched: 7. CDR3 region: CASSYGLAGGLPFF. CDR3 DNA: TGTGCCAGCAGTTACGGACTAGCGGGAGGGCTCCCGTTCTTC.

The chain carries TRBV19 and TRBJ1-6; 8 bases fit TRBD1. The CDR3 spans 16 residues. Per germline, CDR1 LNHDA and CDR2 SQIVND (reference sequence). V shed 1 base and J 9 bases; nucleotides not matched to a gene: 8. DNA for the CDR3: TGTGCCAGTAGTATAGCTCCGACAGGGACAGGTTCACCCCTCCACTTT. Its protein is CASSIAPTGTGSPLHF.

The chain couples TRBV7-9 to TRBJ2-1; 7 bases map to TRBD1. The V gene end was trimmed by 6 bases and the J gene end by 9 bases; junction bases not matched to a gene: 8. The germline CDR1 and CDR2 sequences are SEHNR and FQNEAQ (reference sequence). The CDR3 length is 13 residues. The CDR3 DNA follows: TGTGCCAGCAGTTTTCCCGAGGGGGCTGAGCAGTTCTTC. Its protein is CASSFPEGAEQFF.

The CDR3, as DNA: TGTGCCAGCAGCTTAGATCTTGGACAGGGGGTAGGAGAAAAACTGTTTTTT. Translated, it gives CASSLDLGQGVGEKLFF. The chain has TRBV7-2 and TRBJ1-4; 10 bases match TRBD1. The CDR3 sequence is 17 residues long. V dropped 1 base and J dropped 8; count of bases not matched to a gene: 10. Germline V CDR1 and CDR2: SGHTA, FQGNSA.

The CDR3 nucleotides are TGTGCCAGCAGCTTAGGCGGACAGGATGGCTACACCTTC. This sequence encodes CASSLGGQDGYTF. The chain is built from TRBV7-9 and TRBJ1-2; 7 nucleotides match TRBD1. The CDR3 has 13 amino acids. The V segment lost 1 base and the J segment 6 bases; nucleotides outside the gene matches: 2. Germline V gene lookup returns CDR1 SEHNR and CDR2 FQNEAQ (reference sequence). Full variable domain (outside the CDR3, taken from reference TRBV7-9 and TRBJ1-2): DTGVSQNPRHKITKRGQNVTFRCDPISEHNRLYWYRQTLGQGPEFLTYFQNEAQLEKSRLLSDRFSAERPKGSFSTLEIQRTEQGDSAMYLCASSLGGQDGYTFGSGTRLTVV.

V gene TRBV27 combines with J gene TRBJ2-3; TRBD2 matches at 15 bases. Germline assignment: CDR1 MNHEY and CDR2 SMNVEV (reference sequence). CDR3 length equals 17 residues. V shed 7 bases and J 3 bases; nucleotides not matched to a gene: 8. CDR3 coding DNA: TGTGCCAGCACCACCGGGACTAGCGGGGGGCCGACAGATACGCAGTATTTT. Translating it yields CASTTGTSGGPTDTQYF.

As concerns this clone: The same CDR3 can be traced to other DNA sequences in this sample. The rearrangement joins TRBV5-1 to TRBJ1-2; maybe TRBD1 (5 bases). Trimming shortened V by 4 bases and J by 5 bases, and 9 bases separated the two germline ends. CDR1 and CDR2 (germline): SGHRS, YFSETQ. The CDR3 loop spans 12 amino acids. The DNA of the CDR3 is TGCGCCAGCAGCCCCCAGGGATATGGCTACACCTTC. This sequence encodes CASSPQGYGYTF.

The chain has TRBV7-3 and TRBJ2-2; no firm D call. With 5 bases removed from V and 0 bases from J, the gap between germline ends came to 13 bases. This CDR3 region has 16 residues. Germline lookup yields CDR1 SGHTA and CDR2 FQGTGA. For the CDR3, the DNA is TGTGCCAGCAGCCCCTTCCGAGCTTCGAACACCGGGGAGCTGTTTTTT. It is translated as CASSPFRASNTGELFF.

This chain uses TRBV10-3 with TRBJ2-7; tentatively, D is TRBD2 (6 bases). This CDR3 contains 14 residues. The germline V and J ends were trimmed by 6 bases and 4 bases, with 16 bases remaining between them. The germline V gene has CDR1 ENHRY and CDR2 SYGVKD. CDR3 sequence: CAIREDSAGYEQYF. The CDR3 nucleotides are TGTGCCATCAGAGAGGACTCGGCGGGGTACGAGCAGTACTTC.